This T cell receptor (beta chain) was recovered during a study of control samples from healthy donors and cancer patients. Germline assignment: CDR1 SGHTS and CDR2 YDEGEE. V lost 3 bases and J lost 4, with 10 bases in between. This CDR3 is 13 amino acids long. Libraries were prepared by immunoSEQ multiplex PCR; TCRdb keeps only in-frame clonotypes and omits some of them. The sample has about 110,000 clones; 70% to 85% are singletons. The chain combines TRBV5-8 with TRBJ1-2; no clear D. The clonotype was recovered from a man between 18 and 35 years old in good health. Source material: blood. The chain's CDR3 is CASSSALPYGYTF. CDR3 nucleotides: TGTGCCAGCAGCTCCGCCCTCCCCTATGGCTACACCTTC.